This T cell receptor beta chain was identified during a study of long-term antiretroviral therapy in people with HIV. Notes on the study in general: Repertoire composition at all time points was dominated by clones that had expanded before ART.

Survey level was the resolution at which the v3.0 immunoSEQ assay ran. Measured with immunoSEQ multiplex PCR; TCRdb has only the in-frame clones, and not every one. The sample consists of around 38,000 clones, about 94% of them appearing once. There are a few counts of this clone. Antigen specificity is unknown. The TCR sequence derives from a man in his thirties or forties with HIV. Material: unsorted PBMCs, obtained roughly 9.4 years after starting antiretroviral therapy.

CDR3 loop: CASSLTTRDYEQYF. CDR3 nucleotides: TGCGCCAGCAGCTTGACAACTAGAGACTACGAGCAGTACTTC. The chain joins TRBV5-1 to TRBJ2-7, with D possibly matching TRBD2 (5 bases). Germline V gene data show CDR1 as SGHRS and CDR2 as YFSETQ. The CDR3 sequence is 14 residues long. The V gene lost 1 base and the J gene lost 3 bases, with 11 bases spanning the gap.